These 22 T cell receptor beta chains originate from one sample sequenced in a study of CD8 T cells in Susac syndrome (dated by TCRdb to the late 2010s). The protocol used for the library was the immunoSEQ multiplex PCR assay. RNA was extracted with the RNeasy kit and about 0.5 to 1 ug was reverse transcribed using random hexamers. TCRdb reprocessed the public reads (quality trimming at Q25 with fastp, clone calling with MiXCR) and kept in-frame beta chains. A single entry per CDR3 protein holds the most common genes and DNA from its merged rows. The sample contains 130,000 or so distinct CDR3 sequences, 65% to 90% of them found a single time. Around 0.5% of the sample goes to the ten largest clones. What was sequenced was CD8+ T cells from PBMCs. Receptors were obtained from a human donor with multiple sclerosis.

The chain uses TRBV3-1 and TRBJ1-1, with a possible D match to TRBD1 (5 bases). The V gene lost 4 bases and the J gene lost 5 bases, with 14 bases spanning the gap. The germline V gene encodes CDR1 LGHDT and CDR2 YNNKEL (reference sequence). The length of the CDR3 is 14 residues. CDR3 nucleotide sequence: TGTGCCAGCAGCCCGGGCCCCGGGGGGACTGAAGCTTTCTTT. It translates to CASSPGPGGTEAFF.

The chain couples TRBV10-3 to TRBJ2-7; 10 bases fit TRBD1. CDR3 length equals 14 residues. V was clipped by 4 bases and J by 4 bases; unmatched bases: 4. Germline CDR1 is ENHRY and CDR2 is SYGVKD. The DNA for the CDR3 is TGTGCCATCAGTGGTACGGGACAGGGGTACGAGCAGTACTTC. It codes for CAISGTGQGYEQYF.

This clonotype was seen a few times. The chain carries TRBV4-2 and TRBJ2-2; 7 bases map to TRBD1. Trimming cost V 2 bases and J 3 bases; bases outside gene matches: 9. Looked up from germline, CDR1 is LGHNA and CDR2 is YNFKEQ. This CDR3 contains 17 residues. Written as DNA, the CDR3 is TGTGCCAGCAGCCAACCGACAGGGTGCTTTGACACCGGGGAGCTGTTTTTT. It translates to CASSQPTGCFDTGELFF.

The chain links TRBV14 to TRBJ2-7, with 9 bases matching TRBD1. Germline assignment: CDR1 SGHDN and CDR2 FVKESK. The CDR3 is 14 amino acids. V was clipped by 5 bases and J by 3 bases; unmatched bases: 5. CDR3 sequence (DNA): TGTGCCAGCAGCGAATGGGACAGGGACTACGAGCAGTACTTC. Translating it yields CASSEWDRDYEQYF.

This sequence joins TRBV27 and TRBJ1-1; D uncertain. CDR1 is MNHEY and CDR2 is SMNVEV in the germline V gene (reference sequence). This CDR3 is built from 12 residues. Trimming cost V 10 bases and J 4 bases, with 13 bases left between them. CDR3 nucleotide sequence: TGTGCCACCCGCACCACGGGCACTGAAGCTTTCTTT. It yields the protein CATRTTGTEAFF.

The V and J genes are TRBV6-2 or TRBV6-3 and TRBJ1-5; D gene ambiguous. Between the trimmed V and J ends, which lost 1 base and 3 bases, there was a span of 10 bases. The CDR3 runs to 15 residues. Germline V gene data show CDR1 as MNHEY and CDR2 as SVGEGT. CDR3 sequence reads: CASSYLAAPNQPQHF. The CDR3 DNA is TGTGCCAGCAGTTACTTGGCAGCCCCCAATCAGCCCCAGCATTTT.

The chain is built from TRBV5-6 and TRBJ2-3; D not certain. The germline V and J ends were trimmed by 1 base and 6 bases, with 15 bases remaining between them. CDR1 SGHDT and CDR2 YYEEEE come from the germline V gene. This CDR3 is 15 amino acids long. This CDR3 is CASSLRVLVADTQYF. The CDR3 bases are TGTGCCAGCAGCTTGAGGGTCCTAGTTGCGGATACGCAGTATTTT.

This sequence joins TRBV7-9 and TRBJ2-2; unclear D gene. The CDR3 sequence is 16 residues long. Germline assignment: CDR1 SEHNR and CDR2 FQNEAQ (reference sequence). V dropped 0 bases and J dropped 3 bases, with 11 bases sitting between them. The CDR3 DNA sequence: TGTGCCAGCAGCTTAGCGCCTGGACCCGACACCGGGGAGCTGTTTTTT. This translates into CASSLAPGPDTGELFF.

V usage is TRBV7-9 and J usage is TRBJ1-5; unclear D gene. Germline-derived CDR1 and CDR2 are SEHNR and FQNEAQ (reference sequence). Deletions cut 3 bases from V and 6 bases from J, with 9 bases between. This CDR3 has 13 residues. The CDR3 loop reads CASSFGQLQPQHF. The CDR3 nucleotides are TGTGCCAGCAGCTTTGGGCAGCTTCAGCCCCAGCATTTT.

The chain links TRBV6-1 to TRBJ1-1; unclear D gene. CDR1 is MNHNS and CDR2 is SASEGT in the germline V gene. CDR3 length: 11 residues. Trimming removed 1 base at V and 11 bases at J, with 8 bases between. CDR3: CASSEVYGAFF. In nucleotides, the CDR3 is TGTGCCAGCAGTGAAGTATACGGGGCTTTCTTT.

The rearrangement links TRBV19 to TRBJ2-3; D ambiguous. The CDR3 sequence is 13 residues long. CDR1 is LNHDA and CDR2 is SQIVND in the germline V gene (reference sequence). The V end lost 3 bases, the J end lost 4 bases, and 8 bases lay between the germline ends. The CDR3 sequence: CASSMFGADTQYF. CDR3 nucleotides: TGTGCCAGTAGTATGTTTGGAGCAGATACGCAGTATTTT. Looking up the rest from reference TRBV19 and TRBJ2-3 gives the full variable domain: DGGITQSPKYLFRKEGQNVTLSCEQNLNHDAMYWYRQDPGQGLRLIYYSQIVNDFQKGDIAEGYSVSREKKESFPLTVTSAQKNPTAFYLCASSMFGADTQYFGPGTRLTVL.

This clonotype was seen a single time. The genes are TRBV10-3 and TRBJ2-7, with D unclear. The germline V gene has CDR1 ENHRY and CDR2 SYGVKD. The CDR3 spans 13 residues. Trimming took off 4 bases at V and 0 bases at J, with 7 bases between the two ends. For the CDR3, the DNA is TGTGCCATCAGTGGAGGCAGCTCCTACGAGCAGTACGTC. It encodes CAISGGSSYEQYV.

The J gene is TRBJ2-2, the V gene TRBV7-9, with 9 positions matching TRBD1. The CDR3 length is 15 residues. V was clipped by 5 bases and J by 4 bases; unmatched bases: 5. Germline CDR1 and CDR2: SEHNR and FQNEAQ (reference sequence). CDR3 sequence: CASSPSGQGTGELFF. The CDR3 DNA sequence: TGTGCCAGCAGCCCATCGGGACAGGGCACCGGGGAGCTGTTTTTT. Variable domain in full (rest from reference TRBV7-9 and TRBJ2-2): DTGVSQNPRHKITKRGQNVTFRCDPISEHNRLYWYRQTLGQGPEFLTYFQNEAQLEKSRLLSDRFSAERPKGSFSTLEIQRTEQGDSAMYLCASSPSGQGTGELFFGEGSRLTVL.

This chain uses TRBV4-1 with TRBJ2-1; no clear D gene. This CDR3 comprises 14 residues. Germline CDR1 and CDR2: MGHRA and YSYEKL. V was trimmed by 1 base and J by 9 bases, leaving 13 bases between them. CDR3 nucleotides: TGCGCCAGCAGCCAAGCGCCCGGATTAGGTGAGCAGTTCTTC. Translation: CASSQAPGLGEQFF.

A single count supports this clonotype. The chain employs TRBV10-3 and TRBJ2-5; 7 nucleotides align to TRBD2. V lost 4 bases, J lost 2 bases, and 4 bases stayed unmatched. The CDR3 is made up of 14 amino acids. The germline V gene has CDR1 ENHRY and CDR2 SYGVKD. CDR3 sequence: CAISGAGEQETQYF. As DNA, the CDR3 is TGTGCCATCAGTGGGGCGGGGGAGCAAGAGACCCAGTACTTC.

The rearrangement joins TRBV27 to TRBJ1-1; D remains unclear. This CDR3 region has 14 residues. The germline V and J ends were trimmed by 2 bases and 5 bases, with 12 bases remaining between them. The germline CDR1 and CDR2 sequences are MNHEY and SMNVEV (reference sequence). CDR3 bases: TGTGCCAGCAGTTTAAACCCCCTGTTAACTGAAGCTTTCTTT. Its protein product is CASSLNPLLTEAFF.

The chain carries TRBV9 and TRBJ2-3; D unclear. Trimming took off 5 bases at V and 3 bases at J, with 10 bases between the two ends. This CDR3 region has 13 residues. Per the germline V gene, CDR1 is SGDLS and CDR2 is YYNGEE. CDR3 coding DNA: TGTGCCAGCAGGGAGAGCAGGACAGATACGCAGTATTTT. It codes for CASRESRTDTQYF.

The V and J genes are TRBV19 and TRBJ2-1, with TRBD2 as a possible D gene (6 bases). The V gene lost 7 bases and the J gene lost 7 bases, with 14 bases spanning the gap. The germline V gene has CDR1 LNHDA and CDR2 SQIVND (reference sequence). The CDR3 totals 13 residues. The CDR3 bases are TGTGCCAGTAACAGCGCGGCGGGAAATGAGCAGTTCTTC. Its translation: CASNSAAGNEQFF.

V is TRBV18 and J is TRBJ1-1, with D unresolved. Trimming stripped 0 bases from V and 7 bases from J, with 9 bases between. The CDR3 is made up of 13 amino acids. CDR1 and CDR2 (germline): KGHSH, LQKENI. For the CDR3, the DNA is TGTGCCAGCTCACCACCGTTAGACCATGAAGCTTTCTTT. Translated: CASSPPLDHEAFF. Using reference TRBV18 and TRBJ1-1 for the parts outside the CDR3, the full variable domain is NAGVMQNPRHLVRRRGQEARLRCSPMKGHSHVYWYRQLPEEGLKFMVYLQKENIIDESGMPKERFSAEFPKEGPSILRIQQVVRGDSAAYFCASSPPLDHEAFFGQGTRLTVV.

Concerning this clonotype: The junction differs from germline at one of its ends, possibly a read error. V usage is TRBV7-7 and J usage is TRBJ2-5; D tentatively reads TRBD1 or TRBD2 (5 bases each). CDR3 length: 15 residues. Per germline, CDR1 SSHAT and CDR2 FNYEAQ (reference sequence). The CDR3 region has the DNA TGTGCTAGCAGCTCGGGACCAAGCGAAGGGGAGACCCAGTACTTC. This codes for CASSSGPSEGETQYF.

The chain has TRBV3-1 and TRBJ1-1; tentative D call: TRBD1 (5 bases). CDR3 length: 13 amino acids. V was shortened by 8 bases and J by 3 bases, with 13 bases between the two germline ends. Germline CDR1 and CDR2: LGHDT and YNNKEL (reference sequence). The CDR3 region has the DNA TGTGCCAGCGGCCCGATGGGGGACACTGAAGCTTTCTTT. Its protein is CASGPMGDTEAFF.

V is TRBV4-1 and J is TRBJ2-1; possibly TRBD2 for D (5 bases). Per germline, CDR1 MGHRA and CDR2 YSYEKL. Trimming stripped 1 base from V and 2 bases from J, with 9 bases between. The CDR3 loop spans 15 amino acids. The CDR3 DNA reads as TGCGCCAGCAGCCAAGTCCGTAGCGCCTACAATGAGCAGTTCTTC. Protein sequence: CASSQVRSAYNEQFF.